Sequencing of this TCR beta chain was carried out in a study of CD8 T cells in Susac syndrome. RNA totalling roughly 0.45 to 1 ug underwent reverse transcription with random hexamers. One entry per CDR3 protein results from TCRdb running MiXCR on the immunoSEQ multiplex PCR reads. The sample includes approximately 190,000 distinct CDR3 sequences, roughly 94% seen only once; the top ten take around 0.15%. The V gene's germline CDR1 is SNHLY and CDR2 FYNNEI. This CDR3 is 14 amino acids long. The V gene lost 5 bases and the J gene lost 0 bases, with 8 bases spanning the gap. The rearrangement uses TRBV2 and TRBJ2-1; no definite D call. The material sequenced was CD8+ T cells from PBMCs. This sequence originates from a human donor with Susac syndrome. CDR3 coding DNA: TGTGCCAGCAGTAAGGGCTACTCCTACAATGAGCAGTTCTTC. Amino acids: CASSKGYSYNEQFF.